The clone carrying this TCR beta chain turned up a few times. Its cognate antigen is unknown. The data were taken from a study of T-cell memory formation after mild COVID-19. Study in general: The two donors had largely donor-specific TCR clusters.

Study-level points and caveats: CD8+ contracting clones occupied EMRA, while CD4+ ones occupied mainly CM and EM. CD4/CD8 balance held among clones contracting day 15 to 85, and later expanders leaned CD4+.

From 5'RACE with constant-segment primers came TCR alpha and TCR beta cDNA libraries that carried sample barcodes and UMIs. TCRdb redid the calling of the 5' RACE reads with MiXCR, one entry per CDR3 protein. The profile shows approximately 82,000 distinct CDR3 sequences, roughly 12% of them singletons. The sample consisted of PBMCs or a T cell subset sorted from them (not recorded which). The source of this sequence is a young man who had mild COVID-19 (a few samples of this study predate the infection). Cell type and time point are not known.

The CDR3 DNA sequence: TGTGCCAGCAGCTCGGGACCGGCGGCCGAGCAGTACTTC. This sequence encodes CASSSGPAAEQYF. The V and J genes are TRBV7-6 and TRBJ2-7; possibly TRBD1 or TRBD2 for D (5 bases each). Germline V gene data show CDR1 as SGHVS and CDR2 as FNYEAQ. This CDR3 region has 13 residues. With 4 bases removed from V and 6 bases from J, the gap between germline ends came to 13 bases.